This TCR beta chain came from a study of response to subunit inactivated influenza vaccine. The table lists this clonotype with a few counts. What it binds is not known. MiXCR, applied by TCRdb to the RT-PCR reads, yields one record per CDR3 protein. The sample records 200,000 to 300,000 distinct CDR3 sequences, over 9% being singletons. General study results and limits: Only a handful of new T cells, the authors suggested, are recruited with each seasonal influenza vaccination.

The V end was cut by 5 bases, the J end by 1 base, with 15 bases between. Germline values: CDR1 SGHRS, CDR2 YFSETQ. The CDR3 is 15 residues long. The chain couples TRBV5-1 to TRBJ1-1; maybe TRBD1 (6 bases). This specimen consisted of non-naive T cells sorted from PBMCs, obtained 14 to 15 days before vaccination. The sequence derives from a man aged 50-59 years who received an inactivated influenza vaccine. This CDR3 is CASRADGQPNTEAFF. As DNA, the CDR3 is TGCGCCAGCAGAGCAGATGGACAGCCGAACACTGAAGCTTTCTTT.